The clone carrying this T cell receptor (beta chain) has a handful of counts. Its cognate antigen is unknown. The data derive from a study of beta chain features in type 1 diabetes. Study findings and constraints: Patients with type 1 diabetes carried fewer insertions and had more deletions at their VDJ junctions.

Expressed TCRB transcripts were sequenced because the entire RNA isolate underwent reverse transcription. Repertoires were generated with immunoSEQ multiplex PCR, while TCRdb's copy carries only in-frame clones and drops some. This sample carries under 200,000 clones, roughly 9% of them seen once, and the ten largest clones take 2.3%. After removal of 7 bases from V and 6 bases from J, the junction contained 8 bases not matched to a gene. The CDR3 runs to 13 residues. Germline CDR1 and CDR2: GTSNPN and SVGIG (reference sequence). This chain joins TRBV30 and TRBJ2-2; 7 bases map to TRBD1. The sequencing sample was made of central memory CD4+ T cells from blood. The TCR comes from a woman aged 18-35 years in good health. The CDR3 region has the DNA TGTGCCTCTTCGTTGACAGGGTCCGGGGAGCTGTTTTTT. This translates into CASSLTGSGELFF.